This T cell receptor beta chain originates from a study of CD8 T cells in Susac syndrome. The sequenced target, TCR beta, came from blood CD8+ and CD4+ T cells. Random hexamers were used to reverse transcribe roughly 0.5 to 1 ug of RNA. The authors amplified TCR beta CDR3 across 54 Vbeta and 13 Jbeta using immunoSEQ multiplex PCR. MiXCR, run by TCRdb on the immunoSEQ multiplex PCR reads, gives a single entry per CDR3 protein. This table has around 190,000 distinct CDR3 sequences, less than 95% appearing once. The V and J ends lost 4 bases and 9 bases, in that order; junction bases with no gene match: 14. CDR3 length: 17 amino acids. The germline V gene has CDR1 LGHDT and CDR2 YNNKEL (reference sequence).

This receptor was taken from a human donor in good health. The sample comprised CD4+ T cells from PBMCs. The V and J genes are TRBV3-1 and TRBJ2-1; 11 positions match TRBD2. CDR3 coding DNA: TGTGCCAGCAGCCGTCCTACCACTAGCGGGAGAGTCGGTGAGCAGTTCTTC. Translating gives CASSRPTTSGRVGEQFF.